In this sample, the clone carrying this T cell receptor beta chain turned up a few times. Its antigen is currently unknown. This may be a read error, as it is one base from a much larger clone. Primed by a sample-barcoded 5' primer and a J-beta primer mix, a second PCR proceeded for 7 to 11 cycles. Per-sample output comprised a minimum of 2.5 million paired-end reads containing CDR3. Each CDR3 protein is one row after TCRdb ran MiXCR on the 5' RACE reads. The data contain some 940,000 distinct CDR3 sequences, approximately 32% of them singletons. The sample belongs to a study of blood T cells in healthy people across ages. General observations from the study: Diversity estimated from one million T cells was considered an underestimate. For the donors, CMV status was unknown and possibly confounded expanded clonotype changes.

The CDR3 totals 15 residues. V was trimmed by 5 bases and J by 13 bases, leaving 24 bases between them. Germline-derived CDR1 and CDR2 are SGHTA and FQGTGA. The same data also went into a second study, on T cells of mothers and their children. That source adds: Researchers report slightly higher, though non-significant, overlap in related mother-child pairs than in unrelated pairs.

The V call is TRBV7-3, the J call TRBJ2-4; maybe TRBD2 (6 bases). The TCR was taken from a woman in her forties in good health. Sequenced input: blood. Here the CDR3 DNA reads TGTGCCAGCAGCCCCTTACTAGCCCCCTACAATGAGCAGTACTTC. Amino acids: CASSPLLAPYNEQYF.